Shown below are 32 T cell receptor beta chains from a single sample sequenced in a study of T cells in Graves' hyperthyroidism and ophthalmopathy. RNA transcripts were the template for amplifying TCR beta CDR3 regions. A set of HTBI primers served as the primers for a first-round RT-PCR of the TCR CDR3. One entry per CDR3 protein results from TCRdb running MiXCR on the multiplex PCR reads. The table lists a few hundred thousand distinct CDR3 sequences, about half of them singletons. The sample taken for sequencing was peripheral blood or thyroid tissue (not recorded which). Receptors originate from a woman in her late teens or twenties with Graves' hyperthyroidism.

This clonotype was recorded many times. This chain joins TRBV20-1 and TRBJ1-1, with D perhaps matching TRBD1 (6 bases). The germline CDR1 and CDR2 sequences are DFQATT and SNEGSKA (reference sequence). The CDR3 loop spans 18 amino acids. V lost 0 bases and J lost 4, with 24 bases in between. The CDR3 DNA follows: TGCAGTGCTAGAGATTTTACAGGGCGGAAAAAAGGAGGCACTGAAGCTTTCTTT. This gives the protein CSARDFTGRKKGGTEAFF.

This clonotype occurred many times. The chain links TRBV5-4 to TRBJ2-1; 7 nucleotides align to TRBD2. Germline lookup yields CDR1 SGHNT and CDR2 YYREEE (reference sequence). After removal of 4 bases from V and 7 bases from J, the junction contained 8 bases not matched to a gene. CDR3 length: 14 residues. The CDR3 region is CASSGSGRVNEQFF. The CDR3 region has the DNA TGTGCCAGCAGCGGGTCGGGGAGGGTAAATGAGCAGTTCTTC.

Worth noting for this clonotype: This sequence may be a read error, since a much larger clone differs from it by one base. This sequence joins TRBV20-1 and TRBJ1-4; D not resolved. This CDR3 spans 14 amino acids. Germline V lookup: CDR1 DFQATT, CDR2 SNEGSKA (reference sequence). Trimming shortened V by 6 bases and J by 0 bases, and 11 bases separated the two germline ends. CDR3 bases: TGCAGTGCCCACCCAGGAGCAACTAATGAAAAACTGTTTTTT. Translated, it gives CSAHPGATNEKLFF.

This clonotype was seen at least ten times. The CDR3 here is CASSRAGWYQETQYF. CDR3 nucleotides: TGTGCCAGCAGCAGGGCAGGATGGTACCAAGAGACCCAGTACTTC. The chain links TRBV5-4 to TRBJ2-5; D is uncertain. Germline V gives CDR1 SGHNT, CDR2 YYREEE (reference sequence). This CDR3 comprises 15 residues. Deletions cut 4 bases from V and 0 bases from J, with 13 bases between. Together with reference TRBV5-4 and TRBJ2-5, the CDR3 gives the full variable domain: ETGVTQSPTHLIKTRGQQVTLRCSSQSGHNTVSWYQQALGQGPQFIFQYYREEENGRGNFPPRFSGLQFPNYSSELNVNALELDDSALYLCASSRAGWYQETQYFGPGTRLLVL.

The chain carries TRBV7-3 and TRBJ2-7; 12 bases are a match to TRBD2. The CDR3 has 13 amino acids. Germline V gene lookup returns CDR1 SGHTA and CDR2 FQGTGA. J gave up 5 bases and V 8 bases, and 4 bases lay outside the gene matches. The CDR3 loop reads CASARLAGDEQYF. In DNA, the CDR3 is TGTGCCAGCGCAAGACTAGCGGGGGACGAGCAGTACTTC.

As regards this clonotype: A read error may be the cause here, since a much bigger clone is one base away. The chain has TRBV4-1 and TRBJ1-1; D might be TRBD1 (5 bases). This CDR3 is 16 amino acids long. Germline V lookup: CDR1 MGHRA, CDR2 YSYEKL. CDR3 DNA sequence: TGCACCAGCAGCCCCCTCCGGGGGGTAGGACGCACTGAAGCTTTCTTT. Translating gives CTSSPLRGVGRTEAFF.

This rearrangement joins TRBV7-3 to TRBJ2-2; unclear D gene. Deletions cut 1 base from V and 9 bases from J, with 12 bases between. This CDR3 has 14 amino acids. Looked up from germline, CDR1 is SGHTA and CDR2 is FQGTGA. CDR3 protein: CASSLSHDGRELFF. CDR3 sequence (DNA): TGTGCCAGCAGCTTAAGTCATGACGGACGGGAGCTGTTTTTT.

The rearrangement joins TRBV2 to TRBJ2-7; weak D call: TRBD1 (6 bases). The CDR3 has 14 residues. Germline assignment: CDR1 SNHLY and CDR2 FYNNEI. V was clipped by 3 bases and J by 3 bases, with 12 bases between them. CDR3 region: CASSDGSGDYEQYF. CDR3 nucleotides: TGTGCCAGCAGTGATGGGTCAGGGGACTACGAGCAGTACTTC.

Ten or more counts support this clonotype. The genes are TRBV5-1 and TRBJ2-2; a weak D match, TRBD2 (6 bases). V was shortened by 0 bases and J by 5 bases, with 14 bases between the two germline ends. Germline lookup yields CDR1 SGHRS and CDR2 YFSETQ. CDR3 length: 16 amino acids. CDR3 region: CASSLAGLPITGELFF. CDR3 nucleotides: TGCGCCAGCAGCTTGGCGGGACTCCCGATAACCGGGGAGCTGTTTTTT.

As regards this clonotype: Because the CDR3 is missing its conserved closing phenylalanine or tryptophan, this is likely a read error. Because the CDR3's place on the DNA is in doubt, the DNA is left out and the CDR3 is given as listed by TCRdb. V and J are TRBV7-6 and TRBJ2-5; TRBD1, the table's D call, was not compared with the DNA. The CDR3 contains 12 residues when both ends are counted. Germline V CDR1 and CDR2: SGHVS, FNYEAQ. CDR3 region: CASSFLGWDRTS.

This clonotype has a count of ten or more. The rearrangement links TRBV10-3 to TRBJ2-6; unclear D gene. Germline V gives CDR1 ENHRY, CDR2 SYGVKD. There are 13 residues in the CDR3. Trimming took 8 bases from V and 0 from J, leaving 5 bases between them. The CDR3 bases are TGTGCCATCGCCAACTCTGGGGCCAACGTCCTGACTTTC. Residues: CAIANSGANVLTF.

This sequence joins TRBV12-3 or TRBV12-4 and TRBJ2-5, with D possibly TRBD1 on 5 matching bases. Trimming shortened V by 10 bases and J by 4 bases, and 13 bases separated the two germline ends. The CDR3 is 12 amino acids. In nucleotides, the CDR3 is TGTGCCATCGGCGCAGGGATAGAGACCCAGTACTTC. This codes for CAIGAGIETQYF.

This clonotype was seen a few times. The V gene is TRBV5-4, the J gene TRBJ1-1; weak D call: TRBD1 (5 bases). The CDR3 length is 15 residues. CDR1 is SGHNT, CDR2 YYREEE, per germline (reference sequence). With 0 bases removed from V and 1 base from J, the gap between germline ends came to 10 bases. The CDR3 sequence: CASSLGFGANTEAFF. As DNA, the CDR3 is TGTGCCAGCAGCTTGGGCTTCGGGGCGAACACTGAAGCTTTCTTT.

This clonotype was detected many times. The V and J genes are TRBV29-1 and TRBJ2-7; D is uncertain. Trimming removed 0 bases at V and 3 bases at J, with 9 bases between. In germline, CDR1 is SQVTM, CDR2 ANQGSEA. The CDR3 loop spans 13 amino acids. This CDR3 is CSVEDRRNYEQYF. In DNA, the CDR3 is TGCAGCGTTGAAGATCGACGCAACTACGAGCAGTACTTC.

The chain carries TRBV20-1 and TRBJ2-7; D gene unclear. V gave up 3 bases and J gave up 4 bases, with 13 bases separating them. Germline CDR1 is DFQATT and CDR2 is SNEGSKA (reference sequence). The CDR3 loop spans 13 amino acids. CDR3 DNA: TGCAGTGCTAGCTCCGTGCCGGAGTACGAGCAGTACTTC. It translates to CSASSVPEYEQYF.

The chain is built from TRBV9 and TRBJ1-5, with a tentative D call TRBD1 (6 bases). Germline V gene data show CDR1 as SGDLS and CDR2 as YYNGEE. V lost 1 base and J 6 bases, leaving 14 bases between the germline ends. CDR3 size: 15 residues. The CDR3 DNA is TGTGCCAGCAGCGTATCGGGAGGGGGTGGTCAGCCCCAGCATTTT. It specifies CASSVSGGGGQPQHF.

This clonotype occurred a few times. V usage is TRBV5-1 and J usage is TRBJ2-3; the D gene is possibly TRBD2 (5 bases). Germline V gene sequence: CDR1 SGHRS, CDR2 YFSETQ. V lost 5 bases, J lost 6 bases, and 13 bases lay in between. The CDR3 covers 13 residues. This CDR3 reads CASRDTIADTQYF. Written as DNA, the CDR3 is TGCGCCAGCAGAGACACGATAGCGGATACGCAGTATTTT.

The genes are TRBV7-6 and TRBJ2-7; D perhaps matches TRBD2 (6 bases). Germline-derived CDR1 and CDR2 are SGHVS and FNYEAQ. Trimming cost V 2 bases and J 2 bases, with 13 bases left between them. CDR3 size: 15 residues. CDR3 residues: CASSLNAGRAYEQYF. The CDR3 DNA reads as TGTGCCAGCAGCTTAAATGCGGGAAGAGCCTACGAGCAGTACTTC.

The chain employs TRBV7-3 and TRBJ1-2, with D maybe TRBD1 (5 bases). Germline CDR1 SGHTA, CDR2 FQGTGA. The CDR3 covers 12 residues. Trimming stripped 2 bases from V and 8 bases from J, with 9 bases between. CDR3 sequence (DNA): TGTGCCAGCAGCTTACTGCGGGACGGCTACACCTTC. Translating gives CASSLLRDGYTF. The whole variable domain, remainder taken from reference TRBV7-3 and TRBJ1-2, is GAGVSQTPSNKVTEKGKYVELRCDPISGHTALYWYRQSLGQGPEFLIYFQGTGAADDSGLPNDRFFAVRPEGSVSTLKIQRTERGDSAVYLCASSLLRDGYTFGSGTRLTVV.

Note on this clonotype: Given a much more abundant clone one base away, this may be a read error. The chain joins TRBV24-1 to TRBJ1-5, with D possibly TRBD1 on 5 matching bases. This CDR3 has 15 residues. Germline CDR1 KGHDR, CDR2 SFDVKD. Trimming took 5 bases from V and 9 from J, leaving 19 bases between them. CDR3: CATSGSPGHLGPQHF. The CDR3, as DNA: TGTGCCACCAGTGGTAGTCCGGGGCATTTAGGGCCCCAGCATTTT.

The chain recombines TRBV20-1 with TRBJ1-5; TRBD1 matches at 8 bases. V dropped 3 bases and J dropped 0; count of bases not matched to a gene: 4. The CDR3 extends over 15 amino acids. Germline V gene lookup returns CDR1 DFQATT and CDR2 SNEGSKA (reference sequence). In nucleotides, the CDR3 is TGCAGTGCTAGTACAGGGGGATATAGCAATCAGCCCCAGCATTTT. It encodes CSASTGGYSNQPQHF.

This rearrangement joins TRBV19 to TRBJ1-5; TRBD1 aligns across 7 bases. V dropped 6 bases and J dropped 2; count of bases not matched to a gene: 10. Germline lookup yields CDR1 LNHDA and CDR2 SQIVND (reference sequence). The length of the CDR3 is 16 residues. This CDR3 reads CASSINWDSRNQPQHF. CDR3 DNA: TGTGCCAGTAGCATCAATTGGGACAGCCGCAATCAGCCCCAGCATTTT.

This clonotype was recorded many times. V gene TRBV27 combines with J gene TRBJ1-5, with TRBD1 identical over 9 bases. Germline loops: CDR1 MNHEY, CDR2 SMNVEV (reference sequence). The V segment lost 6 bases and the J segment 6 bases; nucleotides outside the gene matches: 9. This CDR3 spans 15 amino acids. As DNA, the CDR3 is TGTGCCAGCAGAGGGACAGGGTTAGGTGGTCAGCCCCAGCATTTT. Translating it yields CASRGTGLGGQPQHF.

This clonotype was recorded at least ten times. This sequence joins TRBV5-1 and TRBJ2-7, with 10 bases fitting TRBD1. The CDR3 consists of 15 residues. V gave up 4 bases and J gave up 3 bases; unmatched junction bases: 7. CDR1 and CDR2 (germline): SGHRS, YFSETQ. As DNA, the CDR3 is TGCGCCAGCAGCGAATCCGGGACAGGGGTCTACGAGCAGTACTTC. It specifies CASSESGTGVYEQYF.

This clonotype was seen repeatedly, ten times or more. The V call is TRBV20-1, the J call TRBJ1-2; the match to TRBD1 covers 7 bases. There are 15 residues in the CDR3. The germline V gene encodes CDR1 DFQATT and CDR2 SNEGSKA (reference sequence). The J segment lost 2 bases and the V segment lost 1 base, leaving 7 bases of the junction unmatched. In nucleotides, the CDR3 is TGCAGTGCTAGAGGGGGACAGATTGAGAACTATGGCTACACCTTC. Translation gives CSARGGQIENYGYTF.

CDR3 bases: TGTGCCAGCAGCTCTTTGACTAGTTCCATGGGTGAGCAGTTCTTC. Residues: CASSSLTSSMGEQFF. The rearrangement links TRBV9 to TRBJ2-1; possible D gene TRBD2, 6 bases. The length of the CDR3 is 15 residues. The V end was cut by 4 bases, the J end by 9 bases, with 20 bases between. The V gene's germline CDR1 is SGDLS and CDR2 YYNGEE.

Many counts were recorded for this clonotype. The rearrangement links TRBV24-1 to TRBJ2-2, with D unresolved. The V and J ends lost 1 base and 7 bases respectively, with 15 bases between them. The CDR3 spans 16 residues. Germline CDR1 and CDR2: KGHDR and SFDVKD. CDR3 amino acids: CATSDFSRSFGGELFF. CDR3 sequence (DNA): TGTGCCACCAGTGATTTTAGTAGGAGCTTTGGCGGGGAGCTGTTTTTT.

This clonotype was seen many times. The chain has TRBV7-9 and TRBJ2-7, with unresolved D. The CDR3 runs 15 residues. The germline gives CDR1 SEHNR, CDR2 FQNEAQ (reference sequence). The germline V and J ends were trimmed by 5 bases and 4 bases, with 18 bases remaining between them. DNA of the CDR3: TGTGCCAGCAGCCCTCCAGCCGGTCACCATTACGAGCAGTACTTC. Protein sequence: CASSPPAGHHYEQYF.

This chain links TRBV6-1 with TRBJ2-7; TRBD1 agrees at 8 bases. CDR3 size: 11 residues. V shed 10 bases, J shed 3 bases, and the junction held 2 bases outside the gene matches. The germline gives CDR1 MNHNS, CDR2 SASEGT. In nucleotides, the CDR3 is TGTGCCATAGACAGGGGCTACGAGCAGTACTTC. This gives the protein CAIDRGYEQYF.

This clonotype has a count of ten or more. The rearrangement links TRBV2 to TRBJ2-7, with TRBD1 identical over 10 bases. The CDR3 contains 13 residues. Per germline, CDR1 SNHLY and CDR2 FYNNEI. With 10 bases clipped from V and 3 bases from J, the junction kept 6 bases outside the gene matches. CDR3 loop: CATRQGASYEQYF. DNA for the CDR3: TGTGCCACCCGACAGGGGGCGAGCTACGAGCAGTACTTC. Full variable domain (outside the CDR3, taken from reference TRBV2 and TRBJ2-7): EPEVTQTPSHQVTQMGQEVILRCVPISNHLYFYWYRQILGQKVEFLVSFYNNEISEKSEIFDDQFSVERPDGSNFTLKIRSTKLEDSAMYFCATRQGASYEQYFGPGTRLTVT.

The chain joins TRBV20-1 to TRBJ1-2, with 9 positions matching TRBD1. The CDR3 covers 13 residues. With V trimmed by 4 bases and J by 6 bases, 6 bases remained unmatched. Looked up from germline, CDR1 is DFQATT and CDR2 is SNEGSKA (reference sequence). CDR3 coding DNA: TGCAGTGCTACGATCGGGACAGGGCATGGCTACACCTTC. It translates to CSATIGTGHGYTF.

In its sample, this clonotype was seen many times. The genes are TRBV20-1 and TRBJ1-1; perhaps TRBD1 as D (5 bases). The CDR3 sequence is 13 residues long. V dropped 1 base and J dropped 1 base, with 7 bases sitting between them. From germline, CDR1 is DFQATT and CDR2 SNEGSKA (reference sequence). CDR3 amino acids: CSARAQGNTEAFF. For the CDR3, the DNA is TGCAGTGCTAGAGCGCAGGGGAACACTGAAGCTTTCTTT.